One sample yielded the 3 T cell receptor beta chains listed below, sequenced in a study of shared clonotypes between healthy human individuals. Only in-frame clones appear in the TCRdb table, and some are missing; sequencing was by immunoSEQ multiplex PCR. In the table there are roughly 2.1 million clones, roughly 91% of which are singletons. Naive CD8 cells lacked CD45RO and underwent positive selection for CCR7, leaving out terminally differentiated effector memory CD45RA+ cells. Sequenced material: naive CD8+ T cells from PBMCs. These receptors were taken from a man between 18 and 35 years old in good health. Some clones in this sample may be carry-over from other donors' samples.

The V call is TRBV25-1, the J call TRBJ1-1; 7 positions match TRBD1. Trimming removed 5 bases from V and 8 bases from J; junction bases left unmatched: 8. Germline V gives CDR1 MGHDK, CDR2 SYGVNS. The CDR3 is made up of 13 amino acids. The CDR3 here is CASSTKLQGEAFF. Written as DNA, the CDR3 is TGTGCCAGCAGTACCAAGCTACAGGGGGAAGCTTTCTTT.

The genes are TRBV5-8 and TRBJ2-4; TRBD2 aligns across 14 bases. Germline values: CDR1 SGHTS, CDR2 YDEGEE. Trimming removed 4 bases from V and 3 bases from J; junction bases left unmatched: 0. This CDR3 has 15 amino acids. The CDR3 loop is CASSGLAGGKNIQYF. In DNA, the CDR3 is TGTGCCAGCAGCGGACTAGCGGGAGGCAAAAACATTCAGTACTTC.

The rearrangement joins TRBV12-5 to TRBJ2-1; 9 bases fit TRBD2. Germline CDR1 LGHNT, CDR2 FRNRAP. This CDR3 has 17 residues. The trim removed 1 base at V and 7 bases at J, leaving 11 bases unmatched. In DNA, the CDR3 is TGTGCTAGTGGTTTGGGTGGAGGGCTAGCGGGGTTGAATGAGCAGTTCTTC. Translation gives CASGLGGGLAGLNEQFF.